This T cell receptor beta chain was captured by sequencing in a study of blood T cell repertoires in COVID-19. From germline, CDR1 is SGHTA and CDR2 FQGTGA. The CDR3 has 15 residues. The V gene end was trimmed by 1 base and the J gene end by 3 bases; junction bases not matched to a gene: 3. Only in-frame clones appear in the TCRdb table, and some are missing; sequencing was by immunoSEQ multiplex PCR. The sample shows 150,000 or so clones, about 91% of them seen only once. The sequenced sample consisted of peripheral blood. The TCR was taken from a man aged 50 to 59 with acute or convalescent COVID-19. This chain connects TRBV7-3 to TRBJ1-1; the match to TRBD1 covers 9 bases. The CDR3 is CASSLMTGGYTEAFF. CDR3 nucleotides: TGTGCCAGCAGCTTAATGACAGGGGGGTACACTGAAGCTTTCTTT.